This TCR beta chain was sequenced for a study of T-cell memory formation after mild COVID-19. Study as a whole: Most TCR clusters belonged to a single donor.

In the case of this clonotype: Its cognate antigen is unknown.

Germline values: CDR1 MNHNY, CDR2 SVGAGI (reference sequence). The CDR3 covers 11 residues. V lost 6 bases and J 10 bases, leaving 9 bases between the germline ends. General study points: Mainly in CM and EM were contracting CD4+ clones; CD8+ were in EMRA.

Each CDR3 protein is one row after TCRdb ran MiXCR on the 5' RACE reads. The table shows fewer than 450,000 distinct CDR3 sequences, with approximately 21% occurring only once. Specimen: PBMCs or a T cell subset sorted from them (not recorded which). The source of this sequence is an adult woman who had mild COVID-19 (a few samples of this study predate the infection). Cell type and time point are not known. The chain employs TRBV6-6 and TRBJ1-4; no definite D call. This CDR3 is CASRNLGKLFF. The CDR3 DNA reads TGTGCCAGCAGAAACCTGGGAAAACTGTTTTTT.